This T cell receptor delta chain originates from a study of gamma-delta chains in newborns, infants, children. Study-level background: Polyclonal expansion of innate γδ T cells after birth follows microbial exposure.

This clone occurred many times. A read error likely explains this, since a far larger clone differs by one base. CDR1 and CDR2 from the germline V gene are GEAIGNYY and EKD. The CDR3 has 13 amino acids. TCRdb reanalysed the reads with CATT. The sample has 13,000 to 15,000 delta-chain clones, 7% to 7.5% seen once. The receptor was isolated from a child who was a newborn, infant or young child, either healthy, febrile or measles-vaccinated (not recorded which). This rearrangement joins TRDV2 to TRDJ2; TRDD3 aligns across 7 bases. What was sequenced was blood. CDR3 residues: CACDTWGTAQPFF. CDR3 coding DNA: TGTGCCTGTGACACCTGGGGGACAGCACAACCCTTCTTT.